The 32 T cell receptor beta chains given below trace back to one sample, sequenced in a study of spatial heterogeneity in lung cancer. The time point is: sample taken at primary tumor resection. These receptors' targets are unknown. TCRdb fed the 5' RACE reads into MiXCR, producing one record per CDR3 protein. Of several thousand distinct CDR3 sequences listed, 7.5% to 9% are singletons. Overall study results and limits: For expanded intratumoral alpha and beta TCRs, counts tracked tumor mutation counts.

The starting material was lung tumor tissue, obtained at surgery. These receptors originate from a female donor with early-stage non-small cell lung cancer.

At least ten counts were recorded for this clonotype. The chain has TRBV19 and TRBJ2-7; D is unclear. CDR3 size: 16 residues. The ends were cut back, 4 bases at V and 4 bases at J, with 20 bases in the middle. Germline-derived CDR1 and CDR2 are LNHDA and SQIVND (reference sequence). CDR3 nucleotide sequence: TGTGCCAGTAGTACCCGGACGGACGTTATACCGTACGAGCAGTACTTC. Its protein product is CASSTRTDVIPYEQYF. Full variable domain (missing parts from reference TRBV19 and TRBJ2-7): DGGITQSPKYLFRKEGQNVTLSCEQNLNHDAMYWYRQDPGQGLRLIYYSQIVNDFQKGDIAEGYSVSREKKESFPLTVTSAQKNPTAFYLCASSTRTDVIPYEQYFGPGTRLTVT.

Many counts were recorded for this clonotype. The chain employs TRBV5-5 and TRBJ1-1, with TRBD1 as a possible D gene (5 bases). Germline-derived CDR1 and CDR2 are SGHKS and YYEKEE (reference sequence). V was shortened by 5 bases and J by 0 bases, with 8 bases between the two germline ends. CDR3 length equals 13 residues. The CDR3 spells CASRWDLNTEAFF. CDR3 DNA: TGTGCCAGCAGATGGGACCTGAACACTGAAGCTTTCTTT.

The gene calls are TRBV5-6 and TRBJ2-2; 12 nucleotides line up with TRBD2. V dropped 4 bases and J dropped 6; count of bases not matched to a gene: 7. The CDR3 has 16 amino acids. Per germline, CDR1 SGHDT and CDR2 YYEEEE. This CDR3 is CASSLLAGGLSGELFF. The CDR3 region has the DNA TGTGCCAGCAGCCTCCTAGCGGGAGGGCTTTCCGGGGAGCTGTTTTTT.

By frequency in the sample, this clonotype is medium-sized. The chain is built from TRBV28 and TRBJ2-4; 7 bases are a match to TRBD2. This CDR3 region has 17 residues. V shed 2 bases, J shed 1 base, and the junction held 8 bases outside the gene matches. Germline V CDR1 and CDR2: MDHEN, SYDVKM. CDR3 region: CASSLTSGIGAKNIQYF. The CDR3, as DNA: TGTGCCAGCAGTTTAACGAGCGGGATTGGGGCCAAAAACATTCAGTACTTC.

The V gene is TRBV5-4, the J gene TRBJ2-3; D perhaps matches TRBD2 (6 bases). Trimming took 1 base from V and 4 from J, leaving 16 bases between them. Germline V lookup: CDR1 SGHNT, CDR2 YYREEE (reference sequence). This CDR3 region has 16 residues. As DNA, the CDR3 is TGTGCCAGCAGCTTGCGACGGAGGGATGGGGCAGATACGCAGTATTTT. Its translation is CASSLRRRDGADTQYF.

This clonotype was counted ten times or more. V gene TRBV6-2 or TRBV6-3 combines with J gene TRBJ2-7; D is ambiguous. V lost 3 bases and J 5 bases, leaving 5 bases between the germline ends. Germline CDR1 is MNHEY and CDR2 is SVGEGT. CDR3 length equals 11 residues. The CDR3 protein is CASSYFDEQYF. CDR3 sequence (DNA): TGTGCCAGCAGTTATTTCGACGAGCAGTACTTC.

This clonotype was recorded many times. The rearrangement links TRBV27 to TRBJ1-5; D is unresolved. CDR3 length: 13 amino acids. The germline V gene has CDR1 MNHEY and CDR2 SMNVEV (reference sequence). V lost 3 bases to trimming and J lost 3 bases, with 6 bases between them. CDR3 sequence (DNA): TGTGCCAGCAGTTTCCAGGTCAATCAGCCCCAGCATTTT. This codes for CASSFQVNQPQHF.

This clonotype was detected many times. V usage is TRBV7-9 and J usage is TRBJ2-7; 10 bases align to TRBD1. The CDR3 contains 14 residues. Per germline, CDR1 SEHNR and CDR2 FQNEAQ (reference sequence). The ends lost 3 bases at V and 5 bases at J; junction bases unmatched: 4. The CDR3 loop is CASSFPGQGNEQYF. The CDR3 DNA sequence: TGTGCCAGCAGCTTTCCGGGACAGGGGAACGAGCAGTACTTC.

This clonotype was seen repeatedly, ten times or more. This chain joins TRBV30 and TRBJ1-2, with 9 bases lining up with TRBD1. With 2 bases clipped from V and 14 bases from J, the junction kept 15 bases outside the gene matches. Looked up from germline, CDR1 is GTSNPN and CDR2 is SVGIG (reference sequence). The CDR3 is made up of 14 amino acids. In DNA form, the CDR3 reads TGTGCCTGGAGTAAGCTACCGGGACAGGGAGGAGTAACCTTC. Translation: CAWSKLPGQGGVTF.

By proportion, this clonotype is medium-sized. V gene TRBV6-2 or TRBV6-3 combines with J gene TRBJ1-3; no definite D call. The CDR3 is made up of 14 amino acids. CDR1 and CDR2 (germline): MNHEY, SVGEGT. The ends were cut back, 2 bases at V and 4 bases at J, with 9 bases in the middle. The CDR3 loop reads CASSYTGSGNTIYF. The CDR3 DNA follows: TGTGCCAGCAGTTACACTGGATCCGGAAACACCATATATTTT.

The table lists this clonotype with many counts. The genes are TRBV28 and TRBJ2-7; tentatively, D is TRBD1 or TRBD2 (5 bases each). Germline V gives CDR1 MDHEN, CDR2 SYDVKM. The germline V and J ends were trimmed by 3 bases and 2 bases, with 17 bases remaining between them. This CDR3 is 16 amino acids long. The CDR3 DNA sequence: TGTGCCAGCAGTTTGAGGGGCCTTGGTAGCGCCTACGAGCAGTACTTC. This gives the protein CASSLRGLGSAYEQYF.

The chain has TRBV11-1 and TRBJ2-1, with 9 bases aligning to TRBD2. Germline V gives CDR1 SGHAT, CDR2 FQDESV (reference sequence). This CDR3 comprises 17 residues. Trimming at V came to 1 base and at J to 1 base, leaving 5 bases not matched to a gene. CDR3 residues: CASSLGASGKSYNEQFF. The CDR3 nucleotides are TGTGCCAGCAGCTTAGGAGCTAGCGGGAAGTCCTACAATGAGCAGTTCTTC. Full variable domain (remainder filled in from reference TRBV11-1 and TRBJ2-1): EAEVAQSPRYKITEKSQAVAFWCDPISGHATLYWYRQILGQGPELLVQFQDESVVDDSQLPKDRFSAERLKGVDSTLKIQPAELGDSAMYLCASSLGASGKSYNEQFFGPGTRLTVL.

This chain links TRBV5-6 with TRBJ2-3, with D possibly matching TRBD2 (6 bases). The CDR3 is 15 residues long. Trimming cost V 1 base and J 0 bases, with 9 bases left between them. Germline CDR1 is SGHDT and CDR2 is YYEEEE. CDR3 sequence: CASSLPGTSTDTQYF. The CDR3 DNA reads as TGTGCCAGCAGCTTGCCGGGGACTAGCACAGATACGCAGTATTTT.

In this sample, this clonotype turned up many times. The rearrangement joins TRBV10-3 to TRBJ1-5; TRBD1 might be the D (5 bases). The germline V and J ends were trimmed by 6 bases and 3 bases, with 12 bases remaining between them. Germline values: CDR1 ENHRY, CDR2 SYGVKD. The CDR3 is 14 amino acids. The CDR3 nucleotides read TGTGCCATCAGCAGGGCAGGGAACAATCAGCCCCAGCATTTT. This sequence encodes CAISRAGNNQPQHF.

This clonotype has at least ten counts. The chain has TRBV7-9 and TRBJ2-1; 12 bases agree with TRBD1. This CDR3 contains 23 residues. The V and J ends lost 0 bases and 1 base, in that order; junction bases with no gene match: 19. Germline values: CDR1 SEHNR, CDR2 FQNEAQ (reference sequence). In DNA, the CDR3 is TGTGCCAGCAGCTTAGCGTCTTCTCCGGGACAGGGGGCGGGAGGGAGTTCCTACAATGAGCAGTTCTTC. Protein product: CASSLASSPGQGAGGSSYNEQFF.

This clonotype showed up many times. The chain recombines TRBV4-3 with TRBJ2-3; D is uncertain. CDR3 length equals 15 residues. V lost 0 bases and J 0 bases, leaving 7 bases between the germline ends. Per the germline V gene, CDR1 is LGHNA and CDR2 is YSLEER. CDR3 sequence reads: CASSQEGRSTDTQYF. In DNA form, the CDR3 reads TGCGCCAGCAGCCAAGAGGGTAGAAGCACAGATACGCAGTATTTT.

The chain links TRBV5-1 to TRBJ2-1; the match to TRBD2 covers 9 bases. Unmatched junction bases numbered 9, after V lost 1 base and J lost 4 bases. Germline CDR1 and CDR2: SGHRS and YFSETQ. This CDR3 is 17 amino acids long. Here the CDR3 DNA reads TGCGCCAGCAGCTTGCGTAATCTAGCGGGGCCTTACAATGAGCAGTTCTTC. Protein: CASSLRNLAGPYNEQFF.

This clonotype was seen at least ten times. The chain is built from TRBV20-1 and TRBJ1-5; D perhaps matches TRBD1 (5 bases). The length of the CDR3 is 15 residues. Trimming removed 0 bases at V and 7 bases at J, with 16 bases between. Germline lookup yields CDR1 DFQATT and CDR2 SNEGSKA (reference sequence). CDR3 sequence: CSARDNSRVGQPQHF. The CDR3 region has the DNA TGCAGTGCTAGAGATAATAGCAGGGTCGGGCAGCCCCAGCATTTT.

This clonotype was seen ten or more times. V and J are TRBV7-2 and TRBJ2-5; 10 nucleotides match TRBD1. This CDR3 has 14 amino acids. CDR1 SGHTA and CDR2 FQGNSA come from the germline V gene. After removal of 1 base from V and 4 bases from J, the junction contained 0 bases not matched to a gene. The CDR3 protein is CASSLGQGAETQYF. The CDR3 nucleotides read TGTGCCAGCAGCTTAGGACAGGGGGCAGAGACCCAGTACTTC.

Regarding this clonotype: Germline and junction disagree at one end, which may indicate a read error. CDR3 sequence reads: CASETGGRVRVF. In DNA form, the CDR3 reads TGTGCCAGCGAGACTGGCGGGAGGGTCAGGGTCTTC. The chain joins TRBV28 to TRBJ2-1, with TRBD2 identical over 9 bases. The CDR3 has 12 residues. The germline gives CDR1 MDHEN, CDR2 SYDVKM.

This clonotype was picked up many times. The chain combines TRBV2 with TRBJ2-3, with D possibly TRBD2 on 6 matching bases. Trimming removed 6 bases from V and 13 bases from J, with 17 bases in between. The CDR3 runs 12 residues. From germline, CDR1 is SNHLY and CDR2 FYNNEI. The chain's CDR3 is CASRTGSRGEYF. CDR3 DNA sequence: TGTGCCAGCAGGACCGGGAGCCGAGGGGAGTATTTT.

This clonotype was counted many times. The gene calls are TRBV13 and TRBJ1-1; possibly TRBD1 for D (5 bases). This CDR3 spans 15 amino acids. V lost 6 bases, J lost 0 bases, and 14 bases lay in between. Germline assignment: CDR1 PRHDT and CDR2 FYEKMQ (reference sequence). In DNA, the CDR3 is TGTGCCAGCAGAGTACGGGGGGGGTTGAACACTGAAGCTTTCTTT. Protein: CASRVRGGLNTEAFF.

This clonotype was counted ten times or more. The chain employs TRBV7-2 and TRBJ2-7; 9 bases agree with TRBD1. After removal of 7 bases from V and 4 bases from J, the junction contained 11 bases not matched to a gene. CDR3 size: 15 residues. Germline V gene lookup returns CDR1 SGHTA and CDR2 FQGNSA. The CDR3 sequence is CASTPLGTGTYEQYF. The CDR3 DNA is TGTGCCAGCACCCCGTTGGGGACAGGGACGTACGAGCAGTACTTC.

V usage is TRBV4-2 and J usage is TRBJ1-2; D might be TRBD1 (5 bases). Germline V CDR1 and CDR2: LGHNA, YNFKEQ. Deletions cut 0 bases from V and 5 bases from J, with 13 bases between. The CDR3 is made up of 15 amino acids. Here the CDR3 reads CASSQDWEGRYGYTF. CDR3 nucleotides: TGTGCCAGCAGCCAAGATTGGGAGGGGCGGTATGGCTACACCTTC.

This clonotype is medium-sized (0.01 to 0.1%) in the sample. This chain joins TRBV29-1 and TRBJ1-1, with a weak D call TRBD1 (6 bases). Germline lookup yields CDR1 SQVTM and CDR2 ANQGSEA. The CDR3 loop spans 14 amino acids. The V end was cut by 7 bases, the J end by 4 bases, with 19 bases between. The CDR3 region is CSAQGGGWGTEAFF. The CDR3 DNA sequence: TGCAGCGCCCAAGGGGGGGGCTGGGGCACTGAAGCTTTCTTT.

This clonotype was picked up many times. The gene calls are TRBV6-5 and TRBJ2-2, with 7 bases aligning to TRBD1. Germline loops: CDR1 MNHEY, CDR2 SVGAGI. Unmatched junction bases numbered 5, after V lost 7 bases and J lost 3 bases. This CDR3 is built from 14 residues. The CDR3 is CASKRDRDTGELFF. In DNA, the CDR3 is TGTGCCAGCAAGCGAGACAGGGACACCGGGGAGCTGTTTTTT.

In this sample, this clonotype turned up many times. The rearrangement links TRBV11-2 to TRBJ2-5; 10 bases agree with TRBD1. Germline V gene data show CDR1 as SGHAT and CDR2 as FQNNGV. The ends lost 4 bases at V and 2 bases at J; junction bases unmatched: 7. The CDR3 is 16 amino acids. CDR3 DNA: TGTGCCAGCAGCTCCGGGACAGGGGTACAACAAGAGACCCAGTACTTC. This encodes CASSSGTGVQQETQYF.

This clonotype has a count of ten or more. The conserved final phenylalanine or tryptophan is absent from the CDR3, which likely points to a read error. No DNA is shown, since the ends of the CDR3 on it are uncertain; the CDR3 is the one TCRdb lists. The chain joins TRBV20-1 to TRBJ2-7; the D call in the table, TRBD1, was not verified against the DNA. The CDR3 is 10 residues long, counting both termini. Germline V gives CDR1 DFQATT, CDR2 SNEGSKA (reference sequence). The CDR3 here is CSASAGSGKL.

This clonotype ranks as medium-sized. V is TRBV5-1 and J is TRBJ1-6; D not resolved. CDR3 length: 15 residues. Germline assignment: CDR1 SGHRS and CDR2 YFSETQ. Trimming left V 2 bases short and J 4 bases short, with 10 bases between. The DNA of the CDR3 is TGCGCCAGCAGCTTAGGAAACAGTTATAATTCACCCCTCCACTTT. This sequence encodes CASSLGNSYNSPLHF.

The sample holds many counts of this clonotype. The CDR3: CASSPTRRFGQGSTDTQYF. The CDR3 bases are TGTGCCAGCAGCCCCACTCGAAGGTTCGGACAGGGTAGCACAGATACGCAGTATTTT. V gene TRBV7-9 combines with J gene TRBJ2-3; TRBD1 matches 8 bases. Germline V gene data show CDR1 as SEHNR and CDR2 as FQNEAQ (reference sequence). V trimming: 5 bases; J trimming: 0 bases; junction bases outside the gene matches: 16. The CDR3 loop spans 19 amino acids.

The sample holds many counts of this clonotype. This chain connects TRBV5-1 to TRBJ2-3; D unresolved. CDR1 SGHRS and CDR2 YFSETQ come from the germline V gene. The CDR3 has 14 amino acids. V lost 0 bases, J lost 6 bases, and 11 bases lay in between. The CDR3 protein is CASSLGAPADTQYF. CDR3 nucleotide sequence: TGCGCCAGCAGCTTGGGAGCACCAGCGGATACGCAGTATTTT.

This clonotype has at least ten counts. This chain connects TRBV5-1 to TRBJ2-1; 11 nucleotides match TRBD2. CDR3 length equals 18 residues. With V trimmed by 1 base and J by 0 bases, 6 bases remained unmatched. Germline CDR1 SGHRS, CDR2 YFSETQ. The DNA for the CDR3 is TGCGCCAGCAGCTTGATAGCGGGGGGGCTGGCCTCCTACAATGAGCAGTTCTTC. The encoded protein is CASSLIAGGLASYNEQFF.